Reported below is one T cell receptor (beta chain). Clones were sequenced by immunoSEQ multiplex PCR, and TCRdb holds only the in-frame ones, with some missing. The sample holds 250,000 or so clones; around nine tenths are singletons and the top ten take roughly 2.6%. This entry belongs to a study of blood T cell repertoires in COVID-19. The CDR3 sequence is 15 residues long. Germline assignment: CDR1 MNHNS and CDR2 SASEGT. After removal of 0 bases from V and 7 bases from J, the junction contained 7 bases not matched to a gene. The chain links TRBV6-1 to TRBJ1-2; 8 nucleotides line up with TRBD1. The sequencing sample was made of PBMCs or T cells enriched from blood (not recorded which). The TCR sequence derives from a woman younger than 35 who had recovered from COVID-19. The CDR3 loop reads CASSEALQGAGGYTF. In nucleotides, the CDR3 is TGTGCCAGCAGTGAAGCGCTCCAGGGGGCAGGTGGCTACACCTTC.